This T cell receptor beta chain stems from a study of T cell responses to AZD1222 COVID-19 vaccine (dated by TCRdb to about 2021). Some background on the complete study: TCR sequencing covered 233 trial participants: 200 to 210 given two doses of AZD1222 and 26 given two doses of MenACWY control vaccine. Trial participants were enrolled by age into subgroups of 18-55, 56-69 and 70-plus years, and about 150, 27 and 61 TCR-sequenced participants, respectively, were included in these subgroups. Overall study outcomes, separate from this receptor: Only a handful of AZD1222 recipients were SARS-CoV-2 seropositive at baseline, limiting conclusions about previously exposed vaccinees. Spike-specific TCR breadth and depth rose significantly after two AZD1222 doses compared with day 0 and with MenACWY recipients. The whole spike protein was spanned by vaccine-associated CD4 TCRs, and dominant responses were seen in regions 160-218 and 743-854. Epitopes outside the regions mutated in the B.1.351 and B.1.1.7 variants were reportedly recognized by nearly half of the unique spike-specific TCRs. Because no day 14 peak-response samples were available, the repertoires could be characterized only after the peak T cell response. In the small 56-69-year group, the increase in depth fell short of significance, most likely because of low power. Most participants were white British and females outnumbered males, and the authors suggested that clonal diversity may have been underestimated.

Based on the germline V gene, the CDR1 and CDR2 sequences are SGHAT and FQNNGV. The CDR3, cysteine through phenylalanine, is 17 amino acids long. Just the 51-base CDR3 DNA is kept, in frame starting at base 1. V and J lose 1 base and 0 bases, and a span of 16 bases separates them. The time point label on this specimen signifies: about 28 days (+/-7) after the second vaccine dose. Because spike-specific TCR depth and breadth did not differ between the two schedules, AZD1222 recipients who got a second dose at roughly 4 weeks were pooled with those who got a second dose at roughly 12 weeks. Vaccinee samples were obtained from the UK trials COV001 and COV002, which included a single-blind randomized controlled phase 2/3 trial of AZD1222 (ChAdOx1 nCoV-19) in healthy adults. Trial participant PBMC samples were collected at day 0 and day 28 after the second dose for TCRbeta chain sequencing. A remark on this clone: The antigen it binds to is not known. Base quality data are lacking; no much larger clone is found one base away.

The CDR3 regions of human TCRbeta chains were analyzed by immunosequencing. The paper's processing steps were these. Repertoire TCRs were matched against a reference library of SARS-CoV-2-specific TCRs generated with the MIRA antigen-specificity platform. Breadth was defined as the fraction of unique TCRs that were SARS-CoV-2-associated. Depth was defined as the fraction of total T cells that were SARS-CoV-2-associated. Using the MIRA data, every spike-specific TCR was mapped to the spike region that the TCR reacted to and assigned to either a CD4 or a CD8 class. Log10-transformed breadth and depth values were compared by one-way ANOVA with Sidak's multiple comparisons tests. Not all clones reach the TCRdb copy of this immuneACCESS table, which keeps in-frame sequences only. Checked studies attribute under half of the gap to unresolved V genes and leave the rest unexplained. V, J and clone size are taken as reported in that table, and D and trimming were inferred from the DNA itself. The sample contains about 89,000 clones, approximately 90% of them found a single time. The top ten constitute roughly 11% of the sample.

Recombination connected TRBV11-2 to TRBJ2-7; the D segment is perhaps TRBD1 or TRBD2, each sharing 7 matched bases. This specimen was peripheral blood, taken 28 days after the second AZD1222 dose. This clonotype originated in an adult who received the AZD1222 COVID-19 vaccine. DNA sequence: TGTGCCAGCAGCTTAGGGGGGGGGAGGGGGCCCTCCTACGAGCAGTACTTC. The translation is CASSLGGGRGPSYEQYF. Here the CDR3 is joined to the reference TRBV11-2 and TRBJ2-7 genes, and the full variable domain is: EAGVAQSPRYKIIEKRQSVAFWCNPISGHATLYWYQQILGQGPKLLIQFQNNGVVDDSQLPKDRFSAERLKGVDSTLKIQPAKLEDSAVYLCASSLGGGRGPSYEQYFGPGTRLTVT.